The subject of this entry is one TCR beta chain. Antigen specificity is unknown. The data belong to a study of blood T cells in healthy people across ages. Turning to the study itself: Template-switching capture recovered about one barcoded beta molecule per two T cells.

Study findings and constraints: Long-lived donors had more naive CD4+ cells and higher diversity than aged donors.

A second roughly 6 to 11 cycle PCR used barcoded and J-beta primers. Using its own MiXCR run on the 5' RACE reads, TCRdb lists one record per CDR3 protein. The table lists approximately 1.5 million distinct CDR3 sequences, about 45% of them singletons. The people who gave samples were healthy Caucasians from Russia, aged about 6 to 95. Each donor had about 10 milliliters of peripheral blood drawn. Trimming removed 5 bases at V and 5 bases at J, with 11 bases between. The CDR3 runs 13 residues. This receptor was identified in a woman between 18 and 29 years old in good health. Material for sequencing was blood. The chain couples TRBV12-3 or TRBV12-4 to TRBJ2-3; no definite D call. Here the CDR3 reads CASSRLVGDTQYF. The CDR3 nucleotides are TGTGCCAGCAGTCGCCTAGTGGGAGATACGCAGTATTTT.